This T cell receptor (beta chain) was found in a study of regulatory T cells in long-lasting Graves disease. CDR1 is SEHNR and CDR2 is FQNEAQ in the germline V gene (reference sequence). V was shortened by 3 bases and J by 7 bases, with 7 bases between the two germline ends. The CDR3 covers 12 residues. This clonotype was picked up many times. Its antigen is not known. The time point denotes: newly diagnosed GD, antithyroid drugs for less than 3 months. The TCR library used RNA extracted from PBMCs. A roughly 8.1-milliliter sample of peripheral blood was drawn into EDTA tubes. Building the TCR beta libraries relied on iRepertoire HTBI primers, and CDR3 regions underwent Arm-PCR. TCRdb re-called the multiplex PCR reads with MiXCR, one entry per CDR3 protein. Of about 400,000 distinct CDR3 sequences in the sample, about 15% were seen once. Findings and limits, study-wide: With persistent disease, TRBV28, TRBJ1-2 and TRBJ2-5 were the favored segments. Persistent Graves' disease cases displayed lower TCR diversity than newly diagnosed ones.

The sample also formed part of further work on T cells in Graves' hyperthyroidism and ophthalmopathy.

The clonotype originates from a woman between 40 and 55 years old with Graves disease. V gene TRBV7-9 combines with J gene TRBJ2-1, with no clear D. Sequenced here: peripheral blood mononuclear cells (PBMCs), sampled at new diagnosis, from a patient treated with antithyroid drugs. As DNA, the CDR3 is TGTGCCAGCAGCTTTCCTAGGAATGAGCAGTTCTTC. Translated: CASSFPRNEQFF.